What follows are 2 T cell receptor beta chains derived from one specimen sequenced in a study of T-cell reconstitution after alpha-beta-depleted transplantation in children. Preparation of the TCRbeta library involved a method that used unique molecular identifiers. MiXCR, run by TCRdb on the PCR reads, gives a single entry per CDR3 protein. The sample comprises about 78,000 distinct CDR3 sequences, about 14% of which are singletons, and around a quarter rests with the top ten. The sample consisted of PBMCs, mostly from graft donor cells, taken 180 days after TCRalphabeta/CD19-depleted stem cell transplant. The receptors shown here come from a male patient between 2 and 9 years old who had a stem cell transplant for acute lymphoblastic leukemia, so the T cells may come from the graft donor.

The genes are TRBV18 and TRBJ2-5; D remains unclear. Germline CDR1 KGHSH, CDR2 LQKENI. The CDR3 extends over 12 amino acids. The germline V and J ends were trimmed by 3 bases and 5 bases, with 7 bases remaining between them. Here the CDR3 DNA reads TGTGCCAGCTCACCTAGTCTGGAGACCCAGTACTTC. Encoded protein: CASSPSLETQYF.

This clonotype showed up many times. The CDR3 is CASSPRDRYSYEQYF. The CDR3 nucleotides read TGTGCCAGCAGCCCACGGGACAGGTACTCCTACGAGCAGTACTTC. The J gene is TRBJ2-7, the V gene TRBV7-9; TRBD1 aligns across 8 bases. The CDR3 runs to 15 residues. J was trimmed by 0 bases and V by 5 bases; bases with no gene match: 6. Germline-derived CDR1 and CDR2 are SEHNR and FQNEAQ (reference sequence). Filled out from reference TRBV7-9 and TRBJ2-7, the complete variable domain reads DTGVSQNPRHKITKRGQNVTFRCDPISEHNRLYWYRQTLGQGPEFLTYFQNEAQLEKSRLLSDRFSAERPKGSFSTLEIQRTEQGDSAMYLCASSPRDRYSYEQYFGPGTRLTVT.